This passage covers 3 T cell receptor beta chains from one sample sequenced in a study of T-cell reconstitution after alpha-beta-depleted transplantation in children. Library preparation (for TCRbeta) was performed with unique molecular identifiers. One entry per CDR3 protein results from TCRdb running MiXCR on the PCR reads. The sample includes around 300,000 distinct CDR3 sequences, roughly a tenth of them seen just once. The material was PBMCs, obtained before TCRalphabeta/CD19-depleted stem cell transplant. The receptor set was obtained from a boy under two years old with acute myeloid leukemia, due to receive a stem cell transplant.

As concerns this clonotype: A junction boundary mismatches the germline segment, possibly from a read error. The CDR3 is CTSSLGWQDDGYTF. CDR3 coding DNA: TGCACCAGCAGTTTGGGGTGGCAGGATGATGGCTACACCTTC. The chain recombines TRBV27 with TRBJ1-2; D uncertain. This CDR3 region has 14 residues. The germline gives CDR1 MNHEY, CDR2 SMNVEV (reference sequence).

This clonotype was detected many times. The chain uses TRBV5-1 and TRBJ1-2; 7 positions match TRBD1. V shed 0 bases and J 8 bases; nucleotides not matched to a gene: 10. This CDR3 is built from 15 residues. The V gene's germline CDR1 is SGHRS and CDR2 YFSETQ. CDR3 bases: TGCGCCAGCAGCTTGGTGCAGGGGGTAGGATACGGCTACACCTTC. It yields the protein CASSLVQGVGYGYTF.

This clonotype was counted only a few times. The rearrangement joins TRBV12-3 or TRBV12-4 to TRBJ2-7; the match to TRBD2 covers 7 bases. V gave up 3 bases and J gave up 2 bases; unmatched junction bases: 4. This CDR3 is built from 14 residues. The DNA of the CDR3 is TGTGCCAGCAGTTTTACGGGGGGACCCTACGAGCAGTACTTC. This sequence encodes CASSFTGGPYEQYF.